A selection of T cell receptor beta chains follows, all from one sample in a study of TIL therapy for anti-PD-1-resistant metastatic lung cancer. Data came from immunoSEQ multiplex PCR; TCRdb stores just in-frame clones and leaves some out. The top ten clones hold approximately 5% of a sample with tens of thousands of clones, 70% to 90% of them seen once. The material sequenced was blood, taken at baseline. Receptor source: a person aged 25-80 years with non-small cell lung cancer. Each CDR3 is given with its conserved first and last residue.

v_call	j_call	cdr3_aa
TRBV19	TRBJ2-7	CASSTRDIRSYEQYF
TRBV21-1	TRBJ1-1	CASRRKDRVTEAFF
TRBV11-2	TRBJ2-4	CASSLLDLSLAKNIQYF
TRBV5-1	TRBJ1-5	CASSLDNNQPQHF
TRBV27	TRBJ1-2	CASSLRTGGNYGYTF
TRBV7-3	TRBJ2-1	CASSLVGGPFEQFF
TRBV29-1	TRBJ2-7	CSVAGRTGSSYEQYF
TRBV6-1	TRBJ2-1	CASSEALRGGGFF
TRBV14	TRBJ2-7	CASSPANYEQYF
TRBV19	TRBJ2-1	CASSAGRGVYNEQFF
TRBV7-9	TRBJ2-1	CASSSSGGRNEQFF
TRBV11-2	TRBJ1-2	CASSPRQQANYGYTF
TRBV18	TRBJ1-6	CASSPYKSSYNSPLHF
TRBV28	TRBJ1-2	CASSFPPGQNYGYTF
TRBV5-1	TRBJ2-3	CASSLQGTTDTQYF
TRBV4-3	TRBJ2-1	CASSRNSRGQEQFF
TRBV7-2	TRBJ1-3	CASSLSATRLSGNTIYF
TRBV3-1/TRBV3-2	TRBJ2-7	CASSLRASGAYEQYF
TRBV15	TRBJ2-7	CATSFQSRGSEQYF
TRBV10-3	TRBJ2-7	CAIRGDRVTSEQYF
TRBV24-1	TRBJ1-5	CATSDSPGGQPQHF
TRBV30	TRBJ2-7	CASTGGAYEQYF